This T cell receptor (beta chain) was identified in a study of early stage breast cancer tumors. Background on the study: About 80% of the 16 invasive tumors were ER+, PR+ and HER2-. Whole-study results and caveats: Blood repertoires resembled normal breast more than tumor.

As regards this clone: Its antigen remains unidentified.

CDR3 length: 15 amino acids. Trimming left V 3 bases short and J 0 bases short, with 8 bases between. Per germline, CDR1 MNHEY and CDR2 SVGAGI. Data came from immunoSEQ multiplex PCR; TCRdb stores just in-frame clones and leaves some out. Of over 13,000 clones listed, roughly three quarters are singletons. The chain links TRBV6-5 to TRBJ2-2; D is uncertain. The sample consisted of normal breast tissue next to the tumor. The source of this sequence is a person in their fifties with breast cancer. This CDR3 reads CASSYEGPNTGELFF. The CDR3 DNA reads as TGTGCCAGCAGTTATGAAGGGCCGAACACCGGGGAGCTGTTTTTT.